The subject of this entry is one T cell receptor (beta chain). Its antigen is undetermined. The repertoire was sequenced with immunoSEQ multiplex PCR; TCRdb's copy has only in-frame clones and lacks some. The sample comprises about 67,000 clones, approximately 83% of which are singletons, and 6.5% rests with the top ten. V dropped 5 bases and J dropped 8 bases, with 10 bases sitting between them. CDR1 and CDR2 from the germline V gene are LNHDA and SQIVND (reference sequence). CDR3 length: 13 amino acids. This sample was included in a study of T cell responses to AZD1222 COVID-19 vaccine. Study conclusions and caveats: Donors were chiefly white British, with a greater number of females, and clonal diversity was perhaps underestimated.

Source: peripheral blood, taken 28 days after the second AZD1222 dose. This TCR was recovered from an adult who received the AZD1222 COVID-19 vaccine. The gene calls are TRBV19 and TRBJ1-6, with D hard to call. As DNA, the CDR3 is TGTGCCAGTAGTCCCTTCGGGGATTCACCCCTCCACTTT. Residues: CASSPFGDSPLHF.